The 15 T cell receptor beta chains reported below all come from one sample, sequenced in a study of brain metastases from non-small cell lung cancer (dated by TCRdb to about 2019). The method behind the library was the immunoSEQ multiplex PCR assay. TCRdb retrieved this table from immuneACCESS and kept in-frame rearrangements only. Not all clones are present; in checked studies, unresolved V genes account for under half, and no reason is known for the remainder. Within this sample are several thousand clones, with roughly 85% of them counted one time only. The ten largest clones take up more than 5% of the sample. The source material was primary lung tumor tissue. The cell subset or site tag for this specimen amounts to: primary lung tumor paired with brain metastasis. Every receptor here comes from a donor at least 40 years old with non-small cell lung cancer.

The DNA for the CDR3 is TGCAGTGCTAGTAAGTCTTCGCGGGATAGCACAGATACGCAGTATTTT. Amino acids: CSASKSSRDSTDTQYF. The chain has TRBV20-1 and TRBJ2-3; weak D call: TRBD2 (6 bases). CDR1 is DFQATT and CDR2 is SNEGSKA in the germline V gene (reference sequence). With 3 bases removed from V and 0 bases from J, the gap between germline ends came to 16 bases. The CDR3 consists of 16 residues.

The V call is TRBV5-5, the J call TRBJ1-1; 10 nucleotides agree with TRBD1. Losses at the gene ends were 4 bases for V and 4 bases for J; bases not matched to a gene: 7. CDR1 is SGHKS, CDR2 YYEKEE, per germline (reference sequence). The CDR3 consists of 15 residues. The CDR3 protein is CASSPGDRGGTEAFF. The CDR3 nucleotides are TGTGCCAGCAGCCCAGGGGACAGGGGAGGCACTGAAGCTTTCTTT. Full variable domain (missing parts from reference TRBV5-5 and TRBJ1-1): DAGVTQSPTHLIKTRGQQVTLRCSPISGHKSVSWYQQVLGQGPQFIFQYYEKEERGRGNFPDRFSARQFPNYSSELNVNALLLGDSALYLCASSPGDRGGTEAFFGQGTRLTVV.

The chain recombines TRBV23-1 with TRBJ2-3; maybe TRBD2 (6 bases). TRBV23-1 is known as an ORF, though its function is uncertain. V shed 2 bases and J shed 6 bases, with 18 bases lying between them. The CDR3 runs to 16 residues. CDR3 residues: CASSQPSRGSRDTQYF. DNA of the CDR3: TGCGCCAGCAGTCAACCCTCCCGGGGGAGCAGGGATACGCAGTATTTT.

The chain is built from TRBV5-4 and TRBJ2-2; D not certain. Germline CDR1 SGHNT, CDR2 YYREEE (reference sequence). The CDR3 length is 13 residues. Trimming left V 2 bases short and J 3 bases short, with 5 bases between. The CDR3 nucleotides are TGTGCCAGCAGCTTTGTCCACACCGGGGAGCTGTTTTTT. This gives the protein CASSFVHTGELFF.

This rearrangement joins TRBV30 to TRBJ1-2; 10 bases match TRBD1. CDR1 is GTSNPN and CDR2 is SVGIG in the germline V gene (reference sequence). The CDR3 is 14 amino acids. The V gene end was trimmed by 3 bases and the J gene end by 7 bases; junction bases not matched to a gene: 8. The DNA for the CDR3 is TGTGCCTGGAGGCGGGGGACAGGGGCGATTGGCTACACCTTC. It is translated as CAWRRGTGAIGYTF.

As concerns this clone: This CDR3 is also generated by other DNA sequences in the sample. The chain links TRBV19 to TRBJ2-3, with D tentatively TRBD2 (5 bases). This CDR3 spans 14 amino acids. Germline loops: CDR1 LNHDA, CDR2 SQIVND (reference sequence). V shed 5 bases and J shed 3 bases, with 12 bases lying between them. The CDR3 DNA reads TGTGCCAGTAGTCGGGGAGATCGAACAGATACGCAGTATTTT. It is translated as CASSRGDRTDTQYF.

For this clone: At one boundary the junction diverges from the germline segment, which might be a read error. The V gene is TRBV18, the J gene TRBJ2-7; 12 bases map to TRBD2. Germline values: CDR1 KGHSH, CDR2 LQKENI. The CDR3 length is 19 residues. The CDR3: CASSPTTGTSGPISNEQYF. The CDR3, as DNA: TGTGCCAGCTCACCAACAACCGGGACTAGCGGGCCCATCTCCAACGAGCAGTACTTC.

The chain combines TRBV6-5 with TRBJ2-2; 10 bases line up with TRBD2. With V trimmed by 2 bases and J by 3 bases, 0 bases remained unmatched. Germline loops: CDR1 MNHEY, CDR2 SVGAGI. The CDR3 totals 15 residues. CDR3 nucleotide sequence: TGTGCCAGCAGTTACGGGACTAGCGACACCGGGGAGCTGTTTTTT. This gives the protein CASSYGTSDTGELFF.

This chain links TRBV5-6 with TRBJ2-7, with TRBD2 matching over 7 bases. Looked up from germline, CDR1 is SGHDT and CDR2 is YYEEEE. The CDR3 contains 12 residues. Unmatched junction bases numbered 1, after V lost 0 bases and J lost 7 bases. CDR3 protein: CASSLASGEQYF. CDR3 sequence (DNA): TGTGCCAGCAGCTTGGCTAGCGGAGAGCAGTACTTC.

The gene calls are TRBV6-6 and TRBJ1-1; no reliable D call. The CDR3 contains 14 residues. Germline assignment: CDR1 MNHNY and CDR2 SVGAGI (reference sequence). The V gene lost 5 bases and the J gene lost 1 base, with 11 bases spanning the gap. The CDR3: CASSPGPPNTEAFF. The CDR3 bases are TGTGCCAGCAGTCCCGGGCCCCCGAACACTGAAGCTTTCTTT.

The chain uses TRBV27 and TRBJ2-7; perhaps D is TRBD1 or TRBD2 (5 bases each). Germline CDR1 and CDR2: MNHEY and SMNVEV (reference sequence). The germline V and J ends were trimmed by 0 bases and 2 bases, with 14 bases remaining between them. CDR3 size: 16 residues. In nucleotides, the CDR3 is TGTGCCAGCAGTTTATCCGGGACGGCCTTACCCTACGAGCAGTACTTC. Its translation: CASSLSGTALPYEQYF.

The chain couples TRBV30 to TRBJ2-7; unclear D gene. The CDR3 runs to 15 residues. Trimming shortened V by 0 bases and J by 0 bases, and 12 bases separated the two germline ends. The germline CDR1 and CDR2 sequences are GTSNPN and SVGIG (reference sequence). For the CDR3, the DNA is TGTGCCTGGAGTGTACGGGCAGCTTACTCCTACGAGCAGTACTTC. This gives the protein CAWSVRAAYSYEQYF.

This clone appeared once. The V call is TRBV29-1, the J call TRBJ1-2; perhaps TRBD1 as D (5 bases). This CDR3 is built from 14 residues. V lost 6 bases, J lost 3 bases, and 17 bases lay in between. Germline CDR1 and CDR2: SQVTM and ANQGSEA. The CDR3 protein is CSVPLGGEDYGYTF. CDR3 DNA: TGCAGCGTCCCGCTTGGGGGGGAGGACTATGGCTACACCTTC.

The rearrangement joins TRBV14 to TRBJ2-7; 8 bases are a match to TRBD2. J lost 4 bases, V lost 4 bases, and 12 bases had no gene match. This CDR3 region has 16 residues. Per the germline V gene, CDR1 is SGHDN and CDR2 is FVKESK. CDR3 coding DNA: TGTGCCAGCAGCCCGCGGACTAGCCCCCAAGGGTACGAGCAGTACTTC. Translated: CASSPRTSPQGYEQYF.

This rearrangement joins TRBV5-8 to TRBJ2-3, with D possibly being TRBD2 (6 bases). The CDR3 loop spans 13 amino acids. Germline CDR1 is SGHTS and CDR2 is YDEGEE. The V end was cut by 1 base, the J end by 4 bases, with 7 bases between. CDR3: CASSLREPDTQYF. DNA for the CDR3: TGTGCCAGCAGCTTGCGGGAGCCAGATACGCAGTATTTT.